Below are 22 T cell receptor beta chains sequenced from a single sample in a study of T cells in Graves' hyperthyroidism and ophthalmopathy (dated by TCRdb to about 2019). The method behind the library was multiplex PCR. Data came from an Illumina HiSeq 2000. TCR beta CDR3 regions were amplified from RNA transcripts. The first round of RT-PCR for the TCR CDR3 was performed with the HTBI primer set and the Qiagen OneStep RT-PCR kit. TCRdb cleaned the public reads at Q25 with fastp, built clones with MiXCR and kept in-frame beta chains. Each entry merges the rows of one CDR3 protein and shows their most common DNA and genes. Within this sample are hundreds of thousands of distinct CDR3 sequences, with roughly 15% of them counted one time only. The ten largest clones capture 4% to 5.5% of the sample. Material: blood. All receptors derive from a woman aged 40-49 years with Graves' ophthalmopathy.

This clonotype was detected many times. V is TRBV5-1 and J is TRBJ2-5, with 10 nucleotides matching TRBD2. The V gene end was trimmed by 0 bases and the J gene end by 4 bases; junction bases not matched to a gene: 6. Germline CDR1 and CDR2: SGHRS and YFSETQ. This CDR3 region has 16 residues. The CDR3 DNA is TGCGCCAGCAGCTTGGCCCCGGGACTAGCGTTAGAGACCCAGTACTTC. This codes for CASSLAPGLALETQYF.

Of note for this clonotype: A much larger clone lies a single base off, so this may be a read error. The genes are TRBV28 and TRBJ1-6; no clear D gene. The CDR3 loop spans 11 amino acids. Germline V lookup: CDR1 MDHEN, CDR2 SYDVKM. This chain's CDR3 is CTSSFYSPLHF. The CDR3 nucleotides are TGTACCAGCAGCTTTTATTCACCCCTCCACTTT.

The J gene is TRBJ1-2, the V gene TRBV6-1; D unclear. Germline CDR1 is MNHNS and CDR2 is SASEGT. V was cut by 3 bases and J by 4 bases, with 9 bases left in between. This CDR3 is 13 amino acids long. The CDR3 DNA is TGTGCCAGCAGTGAGGCACCGATCTATGGCTACACCTTC. This translates into CASSEAPIYGYTF.

This clonotype was counted between two and nine times. The J gene is TRBJ2-7, the V gene TRBV18; 7 positions match TRBD1. After removal of 4 bases from V and 2 bases from J, the junction contained 8 bases not matched to a gene. CDR3 length: 15 residues. CDR1 is KGHSH and CDR2 is LQKENI in the germline V gene. The CDR3 DNA sequence: TGTGCCAGCTCACGTATACAGGGGCCCCCCTACGAGCAGTACTTC. Protein product: CASSRIQGPPYEQYF.

The sample holds a few counts of this clonotype. This chain joins TRBV28 and TRBJ2-7, with D perhaps assigned TRBD1 or TRBD2 (5 bases each). In germline, CDR1 is MDHEN, CDR2 SYDVKM. V was clipped by 6 bases and J by 1 base, with 13 bases between them. The CDR3 totals 14 residues. This chain's CDR3 is CASSLGAESYEQYF. The CDR3 nucleotides read TGTGCCAGCAGCCTCGGGGCAGAATCCTACGAGCAGTACTTC.

Many counts were recorded for this clonotype. The chain uses TRBV28 and TRBJ1-1; D not certain. CDR3 length equals 13 residues. CDR1 is MDHEN and CDR2 is SYDVKM in the germline V gene. Trimming pared 8 bases from V and 4 bases from J, leaving 14 bases between. CDR3 DNA: TGTGCCAGCTACACCCGGTCGGGCACTGAAGCTTTCTTT. It codes for CASYTRSGTEAFF.

This clonotype is a singleton in its sample. This chain links TRBV6-5 with TRBJ2-7, with TRBD1 matching 9 bases. The CDR3 length is 16 residues. CDR1 is MNHEY, CDR2 SVGAGI, per germline. J was trimmed by 4 bases and V by 0 bases; bases with no gene match: 7. Here the CDR3 reads CASSYSPGQGRYEQYF. The CDR3 DNA reads TGTGCCAGCAGTTACTCTCCGGGACAGGGACGATACGAGCAGTACTTC.

Concerning this clonotype: Just one base apart from a much larger clone, this may be a read error. This chain joins TRBV18 and TRBJ2-5; maybe TRBD2 (6 bases). Looked up from germline, CDR1 is KGHSH and CDR2 is LQKENI. The CDR3 is 14 amino acids. Here the CDR3 DNA reads TGTGTCAGCTCACCAGCGAGCGGGCGCGAGACCCAGTACTTC. It encodes CVSSPASGRETQYF.

The chain uses TRBV6-2 or TRBV6-3 and TRBJ1-5; the D is unclear. This CDR3 has 13 residues. Germline CDR1 reads MNHEY; CDR2 reads SVGEGT. Trimming took off 6 bases at V and 5 bases at J, with 11 bases between the two ends. In DNA, the CDR3 is TGTGCCAGCAGGGCCACCCTTTATCAGCCCCAGCATTTT. As protein: CASRATLYQPQHF.

For this clonotype: A much larger clone differs from this one at a single base, so this may be a read error. The V gene is TRBV6-9, the J gene TRBJ2-5; D gene uncertain. The CDR3 totals 12 residues. Trimming left V 3 bases short and J 5 bases short, with 7 bases between. Germline-derived CDR1 and CDR2 are MNHGY and SVAAGI. Here the CDR3 reads CASSYGSETQYF. For the CDR3, the DNA is TGTGCCAGCAGTTACGGGTCGGAGACCCAGTACTTC.

This clonotype has a handful of counts. This chain uses TRBV29-1 with TRBJ1-1, with D unclear. This CDR3 contains 13 residues. V was cut by 4 bases and J by 3 bases, with 12 bases left in between. The germline V gene encodes CDR1 SQVTM and CDR2 ANQGSEA. DNA of the CDR3: TGCAGCGTTGTGGGCGTTTTGGACACTGAAGCTTTCTTT. The encoded protein is CSVVGVLDTEAFF.

The table lists this clonotype with many counts. V is TRBV12-3 or TRBV12-4 and J is TRBJ2-5; D is unclear. The CDR3 extends over 12 amino acids. V lost 1 base to trimming and J lost 7 bases, with 7 bases between them. Written as DNA, the CDR3 is TGTGCCAGCAGTTTAGTGGGCGGGACCCAGTACTTC. Protein sequence: CASSLVGGTQYF.

The table lists this clonotype with a few counts. The rearrangement uses TRBV5-1 and TRBJ2-5; TRBD1 matches 7 bases. This CDR3 region has 14 residues. V lost 2 bases, J lost 1 base, and 2 bases stayed unmatched. Germline V lookup: CDR1 SGHRS, CDR2 YFSETQ. The DNA of the CDR3 is TGCGCCAGCAGCTTTCAGGGGGTCCAAGAGACCCAGTACTTC. Protein sequence: CASSFQGVQETQYF.

This clonotype has at least ten counts. The chain uses TRBV7-9 and TRBJ1-2, with D maybe TRBD1 (6 bases). The ends were cut back, 1 base at V and 4 bases at J, with 10 bases in the middle. CDR1 is SEHNR and CDR2 is FQNEAQ in the germline V gene (reference sequence). The CDR3 loop spans 14 amino acids. DNA of the CDR3: TGTGCCAGCAGCTTAGGACAGGCGATCTATGGCTACACCTTC. Its protein product is CASSLGQAIYGYTF.

There are a few counts of this clonotype. The chain is built from TRBV27 and TRBJ1-2, with unresolved D. From germline, CDR1 is MNHEY and CDR2 SMNVEV (reference sequence). V gave up 5 bases and J gave up 0 bases, with 19 bases separating them. CDR3 length: 17 residues. Written as DNA, the CDR3 is TGTGCCAGCAGTCTGGGAGGCAGTCCCCAATCTAACTATGGCTACACCTTC. This gives the protein CASSLGGSPQSNYGYTF.

CDR3 coding DNA: TGCAGTGCTAGACTCTCCACAGGGATGGAGACCCAGTACTTC. This gives the protein CSARLSTGMETQYF. The genes are TRBV20-1 and TRBJ2-5; TRBD1 might be the D (6 bases). Germline V gives CDR1 DFQATT, CDR2 SNEGSKA (reference sequence). Trimming removed 2 bases at V and 5 bases at J, with 15 bases between. The CDR3 covers 14 residues.

This clonotype was observed many times. The chain combines TRBV11-3 with TRBJ1-5, with no clear D. Germline loops: CDR1 SGHNT, CDR2 YENEEA. The CDR3 runs to 16 residues. Trimming pared 2 bases from V and 2 bases from J, leaving 13 bases between. The CDR3 reads CASSLIPNLGNQPQHF. The CDR3 coding sequence is TGTGCCAGCAGCTTAATTCCCAATCTTGGCAATCAGCCCCAGCATTTT.

The chain combines TRBV28 with TRBJ2-5; TRBD1 is a possible D gene (7 bases). Trimming stripped 1 base from V and 2 bases from J, with 17 bases between. CDR1 is MDHEN and CDR2 is SYDVKM in the germline V gene. There are 17 residues in the CDR3. CDR3 in amino acids: CASSLLGGGTLQETQYF. CDR3 sequence (DNA): TGTGCCAGCAGTTTATTAGGGGGCGGGACCCTACAAGAGACCCAGTACTTC.

The table lists this clonotype with many counts. The CDR3 bases are TGTGCCAGCAGTTACTCGAGACAGTACGGTGGCTACACCTTC. The encoded protein is CASSYSRQYGGYTF. This chain links TRBV6-2 or TRBV6-3 with TRBJ1-2, with D possibly matching TRBD1 (5 bases). This CDR3 spans 14 amino acids. The V and J ends lost 0 bases and 7 bases respectively, with 12 bases between them. Germline V gene data show CDR1 as MNHEY and CDR2 as SVGEGT.

This clonotype came up many times. The chain recombines TRBV20-1 with TRBJ1-2; 8 bases match TRBD1. CDR3 length equals 13 residues. Trimming cost V 5 bases and J 6 bases; bases outside gene matches: 8. Germline V gene data show CDR1 as DFQATT and CDR2 as SNEGSKA (reference sequence). As DNA, the CDR3 is TGCAGTGCTCAACAGGGGGTTCAGGATGGCTACACCTTC. Translated: CSAQQGVQDGYTF.

This clonotype appeared many times. The V call is TRBV27, the J call TRBJ2-7; 7 bases line up with TRBD1. V shed 4 bases and J 7 bases; nucleotides not matched to a gene: 4. There are 12 residues in the CDR3. CDR1 and CDR2 (germline): MNHEY, SMNVEV (reference sequence). CDR3 residues: CASSSTGVEQYF. The CDR3 DNA reads as TGTGCCAGCAGTTCAACAGGGGTGGAGCAGTACTTC.

This clonotype was detected ten times or more. V gene TRBV20-1 combines with J gene TRBJ2-2, with 9 bases matching TRBD2. Trimming removed 3 bases from V and 6 bases from J; junction bases left unmatched: 11. CDR1 DFQATT and CDR2 SNEGSKA come from the germline V gene (reference sequence). The CDR3 spans 16 residues. The CDR3 region has the DNA TGCAGTGCTAGCCGAGGGGTAGCGGGAGTTTCCGGGGAGCTGTTTTTT. This encodes CSASRGVAGVSGELFF.